The source of this T cell receptor beta chain is a study of blood T cell repertoires in COVID-19 (dated by TCRdb to 2020 to 2022). For context, the study as a whole: Samples from collaborators originated in the United States, Italy and Spain and spanned both the acute and convalescent phases of COVID-19. The material from the prospective study consisted of cDNA or gDNA derived from T cells, B-cell-depleted T cells, or PBMCs. The repertoires were made available in a free public database intended to serve as a resource for research on the immune response to SARS-CoV-2. Where available, HLA class I and class II types were taken from metadata supplied by the sample provider and were not determined by assay-based typing. Deeply sampled blood TCRbeta repertoires from subjects exposed to, actively infected with, or recovered from COVID-19 were included in the dataset. Nearly every sample came with metadata listing a de-identified subject ID, COVID-19 status, age in years and sex. The samples were drawn from two sources: the first 160 participants of the ongoing ImmuneRACE study, and some 1,300 subjects contributed by 6 global collaborators.

Regarding this clone: It has no known antigen specificity. No much larger clone exists at a distance of one base, and base qualities are not known.

Here is what the overall study found, with its caveats: The amount of clinical and demographic metadata varied by source and participant and was provided uncurated.

The CDR3 contains 15 residues, cysteine and phenylalanine counted. Only the CDR3 part of the read is kept: 45 bases, read in frame from the first base. Reading the germline V gene (reference sequence) gives CDR1 MNHEY and CDR2 SMNVEV. Trimming leaves V shorter by 5 bases and J shorter by 11 bases, with the junction holding 8 bases beyond the gene matches. Collaborating institutions collected whole blood in K2EDTA tubes following their own protocols. Collaborator samples were shipped for TCRbeta analysis as frozen whole blood, isolated PBMCs, or DNA extracted from either sample type. TCRbeta CDR3 regions were amplified from genomic DNA by means of the immunoSEQ Assay, a bias-controlled multiplex PCR. The paper's data handling went like this. Nucleated cell counts per sample were estimated from amplification of reference gene primers within the assay. To quantify the absolute abundance of each unique TCRbeta CDR3 rearrangement, sequence reads were collapsed and filtered. For each sample, productive Simpson clonality was calculated as the square root of Simpson's diversity index across productive rearrangements. TCRdb carries this immuneACCESS record with in-frame sequences only. Its versions omit some clonotypes, under half of them owing to an unresolved V gene in the studies checked, with the rest unexplained. Clone size and V and J calls were adopted from that table, with D and trimming inferred from the DNA. The sample includes hundreds of thousands of clones, with 85% observed a single time. Clones ranked in the top ten supply roughly 14% of the sample.

The sequencing sample was made of peripheral blood. This receptor chain uses TRBV27 and TRBJ2-1; TRBD2 lines up with 14 middle nucleotides. This clonotype was sampled from a human donor in a cohort sampled during active COVID-19. The DNA sequence is TGTGCCAGCAGTCCGGGGACTAGCGGGAGCCGGCAGCAGTTCTTC. It encodes CASSPGTSGSRQQFF.